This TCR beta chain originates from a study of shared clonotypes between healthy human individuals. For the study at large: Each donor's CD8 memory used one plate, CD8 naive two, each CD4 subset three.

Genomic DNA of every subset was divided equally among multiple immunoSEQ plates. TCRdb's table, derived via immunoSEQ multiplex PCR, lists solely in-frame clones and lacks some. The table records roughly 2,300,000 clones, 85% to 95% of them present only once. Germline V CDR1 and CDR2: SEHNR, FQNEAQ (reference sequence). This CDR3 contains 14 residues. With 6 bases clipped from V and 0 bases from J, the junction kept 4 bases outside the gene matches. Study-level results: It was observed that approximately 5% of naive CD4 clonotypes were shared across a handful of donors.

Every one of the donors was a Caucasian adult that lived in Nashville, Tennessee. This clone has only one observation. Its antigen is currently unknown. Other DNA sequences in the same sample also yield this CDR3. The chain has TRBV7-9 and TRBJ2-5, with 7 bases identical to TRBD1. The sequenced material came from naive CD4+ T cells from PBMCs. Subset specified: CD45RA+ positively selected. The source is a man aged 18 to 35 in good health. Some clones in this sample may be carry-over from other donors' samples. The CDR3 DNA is TGTGCCAGCAGTTCGACAGGGAACCAAGAGACCCAGTACTTC. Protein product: CASSSTGNQETQYF.